The following is a T cell receptor (beta chain) sequence with its context. FACS was used to enrich TEMRA cells, whereas the CD8+ and CD4+ T cells were obtained by negative isolation. V lost 6 bases, J lost 8 bases, and 3 bases stayed unmatched. The CDR3 loop spans 12 amino acids. Per germline, CDR1 SNHLY and CDR2 FYNNEI. The data derive from a study of CD8 T cells in Susac syndrome. Reverse transcription of roughly 0.5 to 1 ug RNA was carried out with random hexamers. Across 54 Vbeta and 13 Jbeta, immunoSEQ multiplex PCR amplified TCR beta CDR3. A single record per CDR3 protein comes from TCRdb applying MiXCR to the immunoSEQ multiplex PCR reads. The sample shows about 210,000 distinct CDR3 sequences, about 95% of them seen only once.

The chain links TRBV2 to TRBJ1-2; 10 bases map to TRBD1. Sequenced: CD4+ T cells from PBMCs. This TCR was sampled from a human donor with multiple sclerosis. CDR3 residues: CASRGQGEGYTF. The DNA of the CDR3 is TGTGCCAGCAGAGGACAGGGGGAGGGCTACACCTTC.